This T cell receptor (beta chain) was sequenced during a study of regulatory T cells in long-lasting Graves disease. This CDR3 is built from 13 residues. V dropped 6 bases and J dropped 9 bases, with 12 bases sitting between them. CDR1 and CDR2 (germline): MNHNS, SASEGT. General study results and limits: Study of thyroid tissue was not done, with only peripheral blood studied. Newly diagnosed patients had higher TCR diversity than persistent Graves' patients did.

Concerning this clonotype itself: Antigen unknown.

Through Arm-PCR of CDR3 regions and iRepertoire HTBI primers, TCR beta libraries were built. A single record per CDR3 protein comes from TCRdb applying MiXCR to the multiplex PCR reads. Of hundreds of thousands of distinct CDR3 sequences listed, about 15% are singletons. Time point meaning: newly diagnosed GD, antithyroid drugs for less than 3 months. Extracted PBMC RNA gave rise to the TCR library. These data also formed part of another study, on T cells in Graves' hyperthyroidism and ophthalmopathy. That publication notes: Clinical symptoms, serum thyroxine, TRAb, thyroid ultrasound and orbital computed tomography established diagnosis.

The sequencing here drew on peripheral blood mononuclear cells (PBMCs), taken at new diagnosis, from a patient treated with antithyroid drugs. The source of this sequence is a woman aged 40 to 50 with Graves disease. The V and J genes are TRBV6-1 and TRBJ1-6; the D gene is possibly TRBD1 (6 bases). DNA for the CDR3: TGTGCCAGCAGGAGCAAGGGGGGTTCACCCCTCCACTTT. Translation: CASRSKGGSPLHF.